The 7 T cell receptor beta chains below all came from one sample that was sequenced in a study of neurological immune-mediated disorders. Time point noted: longitudinal time-point 2. MiXCR, applied by TCRdb to the 5' RACE reads, yields one record per CDR3 protein. The repertoire holds some 100,000 distinct CDR3 sequences, with about 13% as singletons. Sequences were obtained from PBMCs. The receptors were sampled from a female donor with HTLV-1-associated myelopathy (HAM/TSP).

Ten or more counts support this clonotype. The chain links TRBV4-1 to TRBJ2-2, with 10 nucleotides matching TRBD1. The ends lost 3 bases at V and 1 base at J; junction bases unmatched: 2. CDR3 length: 16 residues. Germline V gene lookup returns CDR1 MGHRA and CDR2 YSYEKL. CDR3 in DNA: TGCGCCAGCAGCCACGGACAGGGGGTGAACACCGGGGAGCTGTTTTTT. Its translation: CASSHGQGVNTGELFF.

The chain couples TRBV7-3 to TRBJ2-5; 8 positions agree with TRBD1. CDR1 is SGHTA, CDR2 FQGTGA, per germline. The CDR3 consists of 14 residues. V lost 5 bases, J lost 1 base, and 3 bases stayed unmatched. CDR3 protein: CASSPGGPQETQYF. The DNA of the CDR3 is TGTGCCAGCAGCCCAGGGGGCCCCCAAGAGACCCAGTACTTC.

This clonotype was counted many times. The junction departs from germline at one end; a sequencing error may be responsible. This chain connects TRBV15 to TRBJ2-1; 8 bases agree with TRBD1. Germline loops: CDR1 LNHNV, CDR2 YYDKDF (reference sequence). The CDR3 has 16 amino acids. The CDR3 reads CATSRDHYSGGYEQFF. The CDR3 DNA reads TGTGCTACCAGCAGAGATCATTATTCAGGGGGCTATGAGCAGTTCTTC.

This clonotype was observed many times. The chain couples TRBV9 to TRBJ1-2, with TRBD1 matching 8 bases. The CDR3 loop spans 16 amino acids. V shed 0 bases and J 6 bases; nucleotides not matched to a gene: 10. Germline lookup yields CDR1 SGDLS and CDR2 YYNGEE. The CDR3 DNA reads TGTGCCAGCAGCGTAGAGGCCAGGGGGCCAAAGGATGGCTACACCTTC. Its protein is CASSVEARGPKDGYTF.

This clonotype was detected many times. This chain connects TRBV5-5 to TRBJ2-1; 9 nucleotides line up with TRBD1. V shed 0 bases, J shed 7 bases, and the junction held 8 bases outside the gene matches. This CDR3 comprises 16 residues. CDR1 is SGHKS, CDR2 YYEKEE, per germline (reference sequence). CDR3 residues: CASSLATGGRRNEQFF. CDR3 sequence (DNA): TGTGCCAGCAGCTTGGCCACAGGGGGCAGGCGGAATGAGCAGTTCTTC.

This chain joins TRBV7-2 and TRBJ2-2, with a possible D match to TRBD1 (6 bases). The CDR3 runs 17 residues. V was pared by 1 base and J by 4 bases, with 16 bases between. Germline CDR1 and CDR2: SGHTA and FQGNSA. The CDR3 region is CASSLVYGTSFTGELFF. The CDR3, as DNA: TGTGCCAGCAGCTTAGTATACGGGACAAGCTTCACCGGGGAGCTGTTTTTT.

This clonotype occurred many times. This chain connects TRBV11-2 to TRBJ1-6; D uncertain. CDR1 SGHAT and CDR2 FQNNGV come from the germline V gene. The CDR3 totals 15 residues. V lost 1 base, J lost 11 bases, and 15 bases lay in between. Here the CDR3 reads CASSLGGGPGAPLHF. The CDR3 bases are TGTGCCAGCAGCTTAGGAGGTGGTCCCGGGGCACCCCTCCACTTT.